A single T cell receptor (beta chain) is shown here with its context. What it recognizes is unknown. This sample was taken from a study of shared clonotypes between healthy human individuals. Study summary: Each donor contributed plates that comprised three CD4 naive, three CD4 memory, two CD8 naive and one CD8 memory.

Study-level findings and limits: A limitation of the genetic and exposure-history diversity represented arose from few donors.

None of the donors, who were healthy HIV-negative adults, had recently had acute infections or vaccinations. As processed by the authors: Filtering was not the same, since immunoSEQ gave junction-only sequences without quality scores. Assay used: immunoSEQ multiplex PCR; TCRdb lists only in-frame clones, some missing. D and trimming were read from the DNA, whereas the V and J calls and clone size are those reported in that table. The sample contains 2 million to 2.5 million clones, 93% of which appear only once. The sequenced material came from naive CD4+ T cells from PBMCs. This sample's subset: CD45RA+ positively selected. This sequence originates from a man between 18 and 29 years old in good health. Some clones in this sample may be carry-over from other donors' samples.

Here the CDR3 DNA reads TGTGCCAGTAGGCAATCTCCAGGGGAACTTAATGAAAAACTGTTTTTT. This sequence encodes CASRQSPGELNEKLFF. The gene calls are TRBV19 and TRBJ1-4; D is perhaps TRBD1 (6 bases). In germline, CDR1 is LNHDA, CDR2 SQIVND (reference sequence). The germline V and J ends were trimmed by 6 bases and 4 bases, with 18 bases remaining between them. This CDR3 is built from 16 residues. The full variable domain, rest sourced from reference TRBV19 and TRBJ1-4, is DGGITQSPKYLFRKEGQNVTLSCEQNLNHDAMYWYRQDPGQGLRLIYYSQIVNDFQKGDIAEGYSVSREKKESFPLTVTSAQKNPTAFYLCASRQSPGELNEKLFFGSGTQLSVL.